The TCR beta chain described here comes from a study of blood T cell repertoires in COVID-19. Overall study context: Material from acute and convalescent COVID-19 was sourced from the United States, Italy and Spain.

In the original analysis: Researchers report that nucleated cell counts were estimated from reference gene primer amplification. The repertoire was sequenced with immunoSEQ multiplex PCR; TCRdb's copy has only in-frame clones and lacks some. V and J calls and clone size are as listed in that table; D and trimming were resolved from the DNA. The table has about 250,000 clones, around 82% seen once. This clone was found a few times. This sequence was found in a man aged 45-60 years with active or convalescent COVID-19. Sample: peripheral blood.

The CDR3 DNA follows: TGTGCCAGCACCCCCCGTCGGGGGATTAATAGCAATCAGCCCCAGCATTTT. As protein: CASTPRRGINSNQPQHF. V is TRBV28 and J is TRBJ1-5; perhaps TRBD1 as D (5 bases). The CDR3 runs 17 residues. The germline V and J ends were trimmed by 7 bases and 0 bases, with 19 bases remaining between them. CDR1 is MDHEN, CDR2 SYDVKM, per germline.